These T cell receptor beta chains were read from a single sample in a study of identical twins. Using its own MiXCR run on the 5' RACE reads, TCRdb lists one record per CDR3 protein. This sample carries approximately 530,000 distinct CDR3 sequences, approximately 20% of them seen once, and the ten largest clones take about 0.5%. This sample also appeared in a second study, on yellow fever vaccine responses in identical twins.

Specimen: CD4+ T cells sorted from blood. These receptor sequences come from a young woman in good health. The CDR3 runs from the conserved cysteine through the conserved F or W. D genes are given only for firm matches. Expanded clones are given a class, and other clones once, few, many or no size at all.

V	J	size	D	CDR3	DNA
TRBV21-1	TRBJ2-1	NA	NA	CASTPTSGRATEQFF	TGTGCCAGCACCCCGACTAGCGGGAGGGCGACTGAGCAGTTCTTC
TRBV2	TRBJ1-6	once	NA	CASSDGVGNSPLHF	TGTGCCAGCAGTGATGGTGTGGGGAATTCACCCCTCCACTTT
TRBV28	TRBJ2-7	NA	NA	CASSSPTGSAYEQYF	TGTGCCAGCAGCTCTCCTACAGGGTCCGCCTACGAGCAGTACTTC
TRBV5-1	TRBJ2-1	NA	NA	CASSFWGANNEQFF	TGCGCCAGCAGCTTCTGGGGGGCCAACAATGAGCAGTTCTTC
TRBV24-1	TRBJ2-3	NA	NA	CATSATRGADTQYF	TGTGCCACCAGTGCTACTCGAGGGGCAGATACGCAGTATTTT
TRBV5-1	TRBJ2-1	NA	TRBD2	CASRFKAGNEQFF	TGCGCCAGCAGGTTCAAAGCGGGAAATGAGCAGTTCTTC
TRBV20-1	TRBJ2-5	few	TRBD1	CSAMPGGWETQYF	TGCAGTGCTATGCCAGGGGGTTGGGAGACCCAGTACTTC
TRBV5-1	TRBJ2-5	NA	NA	CASSLARRGGEETQYF	TGCGCCAGCAGCTTGGCCAGGAGAGGAGGGGAAGAGACCCAGTACTTC
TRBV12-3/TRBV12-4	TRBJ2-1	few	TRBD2	CASSLSGGPLFF	TGTGCCAGCAGTTTGAGCGGGGGGCCCCTGTTCTTC
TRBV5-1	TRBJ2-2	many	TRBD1	CASSLSGTVLPGELFF	TGCGCCAGCAGCCTATCCGGGACAGTTTTGCCCGGGGAGCTGTTTTTT
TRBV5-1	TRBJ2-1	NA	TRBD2	CASSSGLAGGPSYNEQFF	TGCGCCAGCAGCTCGGGACTAGCGGGAGGGCCCTCCTACAATGAGCAGTTCTTC
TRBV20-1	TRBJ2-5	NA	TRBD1	CSATENRGRETQYF	TGCAGTGCTACCGAAAACAGGGGACGGGAGACCCAGTACTTC
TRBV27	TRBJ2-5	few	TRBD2	CASSHYPGLAGGPYQETQYF	TGTGCCAGCAGCCATTACCCCGGACTAGCGGGGGGACCATACCAAGAGACCCAGTACTTC
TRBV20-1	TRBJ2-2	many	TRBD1	CSARGQVNTGELFF	TGCAGTGCTAGGGGACAGGTGAACACCGGGGAGCTGTTTTTT
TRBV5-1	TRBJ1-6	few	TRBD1	CASSSGQGPNSPLHF	TGCGCCAGCAGCTCGGGACAGGGACCCAATTCACCCCTCCACTTT
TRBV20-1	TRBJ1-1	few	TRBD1	CSAGTGKGEAFF	TGCAGTGCCGGGACAGGGAAGGGTGAAGCTTTCTTT
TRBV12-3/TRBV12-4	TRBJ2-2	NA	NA	CASRRGAVGELFF	TGTGCCAGCCGGCGGGGCGCGGTAGGGGAGCTGTTTTTT
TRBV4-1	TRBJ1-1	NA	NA	CASSQGVAAEAFF	TGCGCCAGCAGCCAAGGGGTTGCGGCTGAAGCTTTCTTT
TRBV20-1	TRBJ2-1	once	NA	CSARVGVTSYNEQLF	TGCAGTGCTAGAGTTGGGGTTACCTCCTACAATGAGCAGTTATTC
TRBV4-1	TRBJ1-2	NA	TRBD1	CASGTGQTYGYTF	TGCGCCAGTGGGACAGGGCAGACATATGGCTACACCTTC
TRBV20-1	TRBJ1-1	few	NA	CSALYDRWYRTEAFF	TGCAGTGCTCTATACGACAGGTGGTATCGCACTGAAGCTTTCTTT
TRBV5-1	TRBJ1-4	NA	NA	CASSFEGFDEKLFF	TGCGCCAGCAGCTTTGAGGGATTTGATGAAAAACTGTTTTTT
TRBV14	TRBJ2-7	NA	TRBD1	CASSQGPRGNEQYF	TGTGCCAGCAGCCAGGGACCCAGGGGGAACGAGCAGTACTTC
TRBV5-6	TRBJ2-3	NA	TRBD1	CASSWGQYTDTQYF	TGTGCCAGCAGCTGGGGACAGTACACAGATACGCAGTATTTT
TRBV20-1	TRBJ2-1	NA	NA	CSALGSSYNEQFF	TGCAGTGCTCTGGGGAGCTCCTACAATGAGCAGTTCTTC
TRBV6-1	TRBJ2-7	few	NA	CASRSTGTGRREQYF	TGTGCCAGCAGGTCCACCGGGACTGGCAGGAGGGAGCAGTACTTC
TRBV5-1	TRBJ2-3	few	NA	CASSLAGGAADTQYF	TGCGCCAGCAGCTTGGCCGGGGGAGCGGCAGATACGCAGTATTTT